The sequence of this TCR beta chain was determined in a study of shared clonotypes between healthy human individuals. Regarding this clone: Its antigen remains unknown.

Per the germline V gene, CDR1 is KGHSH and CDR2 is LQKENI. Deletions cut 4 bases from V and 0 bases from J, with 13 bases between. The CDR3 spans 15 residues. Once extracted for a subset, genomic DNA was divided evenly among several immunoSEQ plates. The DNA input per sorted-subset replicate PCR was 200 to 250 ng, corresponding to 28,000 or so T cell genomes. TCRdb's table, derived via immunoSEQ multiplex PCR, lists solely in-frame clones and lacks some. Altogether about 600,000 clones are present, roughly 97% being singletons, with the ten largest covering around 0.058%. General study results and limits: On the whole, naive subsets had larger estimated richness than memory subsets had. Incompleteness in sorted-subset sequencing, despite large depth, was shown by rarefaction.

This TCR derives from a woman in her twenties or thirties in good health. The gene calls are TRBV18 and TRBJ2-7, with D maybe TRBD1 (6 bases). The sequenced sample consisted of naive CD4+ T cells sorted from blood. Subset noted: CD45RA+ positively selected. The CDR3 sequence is CASSQSDSTSYEQYF. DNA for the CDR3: TGTGCCAGCTCACAATCGGACAGTACCTCCTACGAGCAGTACTTC.